This TCR beta chain was sequenced for a study of T cell responses to AZD1222 COVID-19 vaccine. About this clone itself: Its specificity is not known.

Generated by immunoSEQ multiplex PCR, the TCRdb table keeps only in-frame clones and is missing some. Counted here are 90,000 to 130,000 clones, 88% occurring once; the ten biggest clones make up roughly 1.6%. Findings and caveats of the study: It should be noted that donors were predominantly white British and more often female, and clonal diversity was possibly underestimated. At baseline, seropositivity was found in only five or six AZD1222 recipients. Repertoires were collected only later (after the peak T cell response had occurred).

Germline V gene sequence: CDR1 SGHTA, CDR2 FQGNSA. CDR3 length: 15 residues. Trimming took off 5 bases at V and 2 bases at J, with 16 bases between the two ends. The clonotype was recovered from an adult in good health. The genes are TRBV7-2 and TRBJ2-7, with D possibly matching TRBD2 (7 bases). Sequences were derived from peripheral blood, sampled on day 0 of AZD1222 vaccination. CDR3 sequence: CASSPLGGAAYEQYF. CDR3 nucleotides: TGTGCCAGCAGCCCACTGGGGGGGGCCGCCTACGAGCAGTACTTC.